The T cell receptor beta chain under discussion was sequenced for a study of blood T cell repertoires in COVID-19. Looking at the study overall: Both acute and convalescent COVID-19 samples were obtained from the United States, Italy and Spain. T cells, B-cell-depleted T cells, or PBMCs provided the cDNA or gDNA that served as material.

Original methodology: It was from reference gene primer amplification that nucleated cell counts were estimated. Clones were sequenced by immunoSEQ multiplex PCR, and TCRdb holds only the in-frame ones, with some missing. That table is the source of V, J and clone size, and D and trimming were worked out from the DNA. The repertoire holds about 130,000 clones, around 79% seen once, with roughly 5.1% in the top ten. Trimming removed 7 bases at V and 1 base at J, with 10 bases between. The germline CDR1 and CDR2 sequences are MNHEY and SVGAGI. CDR3 size: 13 residues. Material for sequencing was peripheral blood. This sequence originates from an older woman with COVID-19, enrolled during active disease. This chain links TRBV6-5 with TRBJ2-5; D unresolved. CDR3 in DNA: TGTGCCAGCACTCGAGCCATCCAAGAGACCCAGTACTTC. Protein product: CASTRAIQETQYF.